The rows below give T cell receptor beta chains drawn from one sample of a study of T cell responses to AZD1222 COVID-19 vaccine. Some clones are missing from TCRdb's copy, which holds only in-frame ones; the method was immunoSEQ multiplex PCR. The table has about 150,000 clones, 88% seen once. The sample here was peripheral blood, taken on day 0 of AZD1222 vaccination. The receptors shown here come from an adult in good health. The CDR3 runs from the conserved cysteine through the conserved F or W. Fields, in order: J gene, clone size, V gene, D gene, CDR3 length, CDR3 protein, CDR3 DNA. The D gene is left open where the match is weak. Size tells how often a clone was seen (once, few, many) or the class of an expanded clone, and some rows leave it out.

>TRBJ1-5|NA|TRBV27|NA|19
CASSPGTGRKKHSNQPQHF
TGTGCCAGCAGCCCCGGGACCGGTAGAAAAAAGCATAGCAATCAGCCCCAGCATTTT
>TRBJ1-2|NA|TRBV6-4|NA|16
CASSDQYRVGTYGYTF
TGTGCCAGCAGTGACCAATACCGGGTCGGCACCTATGGCTACACCTTC
>TRBJ2-2|NA|TRBV28|NA|11
CATLSQAELFF
TGTGCCACCCTATCCCAGGCGGAGCTGTTTTTT
>TRBJ2-2|NA|TRBV9|NA|14
CASSVGGVTGELFF
TGTGCCAGCAGCGTAGGAGGGGTCACCGGGGAGCTGTTTTTT
>TRBJ1-2|NA|TRBV6-1|TRBD1|16
CASSDWRDRGDYGYTF
TGTGCCAGCAGTGACTGGCGGGACAGGGGCGACTATGGCTACACCTTC
>TRBJ1-4|few|TRBV6-6|NA|15
CASSYSLGGNEKLFF
TGTGCCAGCAGTTACTCACTAGGTGGTAATGAAAAACTGTTTTTT
>TRBJ2-7|NA|TRBV4-3|NA|14
CASSQDGTSYEQYF
TGCGCCAGCAGCCAAGATGGAACCAGCTACGAGCAGTACTTC
>TRBJ2-7|NA|TRBV28|TRBD2|15
CASRLAGGSSYEQYF
TGTGCCAGCAGGCTAGCGGGGGGCAGCTCCTACGAGCAGTACTTC
>TRBJ2-3|NA|TRBV4-1|NA|14
CASSQRLGGDTQYF
TGCGCCAGCAGCCAACGCTTGGGGGGAGATACGCAGTATTTT
>TRBJ1-4|NA|TRBV9|TRBD1|17
CASSAEDRGRTNEKLFF
TGTGCCAGCAGCGCAGAGGACAGGGGGAGAACTAATGAAAAACTGTTTTTT
>TRBJ2-5|NA|TRBV6-6|TRBD1|16
CASSSLRTGKKETQYF
TGTGCCAGCAGTTCCCTGAGGACAGGGAAGAAAGAGACCCAGTACTTC
>TRBJ1-3|NA|TRBV6-5|NA|14
CAARSRVSGNTIYF
TGTGCCGCGAGGTCCCGAGTTTCTGGAAACACCATATATTTT
>TRBJ2-7|NA|TRBV19|TRBD1|14
CASSTGQGIYEQYF
TGTGCCAGTAGTACGGGACAGGGTATCTACGAGCAGTACTTC